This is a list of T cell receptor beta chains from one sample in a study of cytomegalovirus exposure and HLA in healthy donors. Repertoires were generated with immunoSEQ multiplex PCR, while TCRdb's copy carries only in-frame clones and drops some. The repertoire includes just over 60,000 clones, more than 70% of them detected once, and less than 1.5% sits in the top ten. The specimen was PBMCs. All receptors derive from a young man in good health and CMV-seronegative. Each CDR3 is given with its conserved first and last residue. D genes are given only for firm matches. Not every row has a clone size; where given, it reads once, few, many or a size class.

CDR3: CASSLGQMNTEAFF; DNA: TGTGCCAGCAGCTTGGGACAGATGAACACTGAAGCTTTCTTT; D: TRBD1; J: TRBJ1-1; size: few; V: TRBV11-2
CDR3: CSAIPPGYEQYF; DNA: TGCAGCGCCATACCACCGGGGTACGAGCAGTACTTC; D: NA; J: TRBJ2-7; size: NA; V: TRBV29-1
CDR3: CAWRESYSGNTIYF; DNA: TGTGCCTGGAGAGAATCCTACTCTGGAAACACCATATATTTT; D: NA; J: TRBJ1-3; size: NA; V: TRBV30
CDR3: CASSLQGQTEAFF; DNA: TGCGCCAGCAGCCTTCAGGGGCAGACTGAAGCTTTCTTT; D: NA; J: TRBJ1-1; size: NA; V: TRBV4-1
CDR3: CASGVGGGRETQYF; DNA: TGTGCCAGCGGAGTGGGCGGGGGGAGGGAGACCCAGTACTTC; D: TRBD2; J: TRBJ2-5; size: NA; V: TRBV9
CDR3: CASSQEGGVDTEAFF; DNA: TGTGCCAGCAGCCAAGAAGGGGGAGTGGACACTGAAGCTTTCTTT; D: NA; J: TRBJ1-1; size: NA; V: TRBV4-2
CDR3: CASKRGAMDTQYF; DNA: TGTGCCAGTAAGCGGGGGGCCATGGATACGCAGTATTTT; D: TRBD2; J: TRBJ2-3; size: NA; V: TRBV19
CDR3: CASSYHRQGATYEQYF; DNA: TGTGCCAGCAGTTATCACCGACAGGGGGCTACTTACGAGCAGTACTTC; D: TRBD1; J: TRBJ2-7; size: NA; V: TRBV6-5
CDR3: CASSEDGTDFYEQYF; DNA: TGTGCCAGCAGTGAAGATGGGACAGACTTCTACGAGCAGTACTTC; D: TRBD1; J: TRBJ2-7; size: NA; V: TRBV6-1
CDR3: CASSDRGPNTEAFF; DNA: TGTGCCAGCAGCGACAGGGGACCCAACACTGAAGCTTTCTTT; D: TRBD1; J: TRBJ1-1; size: NA; V: TRBV5-4
CDR3: CSVVGQGFRDEQYF; DNA: TGCAGCGTCGTGGGACAGGGCTTTAGGGACGAGCAGTACTTC; D: TRBD1; J: TRBJ2-7; size: NA; V: TRBV29-1
CDR3: CASRDRGLPQNTEAFF; DNA: TGTGCCAGCAGGGACAGGGGGCTCCCCCAGAACACTGAAGCTTTCTTT; D: TRBD1; J: TRBJ1-1; size: NA; V: TRBV2
CDR3: CASSVDPAVNTGELFF; DNA: TGTGCCAGCAGCGTAGACCCAGCGGTAAACACCGGGGAGCTGTTTTTT; D: NA; J: TRBJ2-2; size: NA; V: TRBV9
CDR3: CASSFVGGNTGELFF; DNA: TGTGCCAGCAGCTTCGTGGGGGGGAACACCGGGGAGCTGTTTTTT; D: NA; J: TRBJ2-2; size: NA; V: TRBV7-2
CDR3: CASSLPLAGKNIQYF; DNA: TGTGCCAGCAGCTTACCGCTAGCAGGCAAAAACATTCAGTACTTC; D: NA; J: TRBJ2-4; size: NA; V: TRBV7-2
CDR3: CASSQYGGSSYNSPLHF; DNA: TGTGCCAGCAGCCAGTACGGTGGGAGCTCCTATAATTCACCCCTCCACTTT; D: NA; J: TRBJ1-6; size: NA; V: TRBV7-9
CDR3: CASSWGGMNTEAFF; DNA: TGCGCCAGCAGCTGGGGGGGGATGAACACTGAAGCTTTCTTT; D: NA; J: TRBJ1-1; size: NA; V: TRBV5-1
CDR3: CASSSDRNSYEQYF; DNA: TGCGCCAGCAGTTCCGACAGGAACTCCTACGAGCAGTACTTC; D: NA; J: TRBJ2-7; size: NA; V: TRBV10-1
CDR3: CASSGGEGVENTEAFF; DNA: TGTGCCAGCAGTGGGGGGGAGGGGGTGGAGAACACTGAAGCTTTCTTT; D: NA; J: TRBJ1-1; size: NA; V: TRBV6-4
CDR3: CASSVAGQAKNIQYF; DNA: TGTGCCAGCTCCGTGGCGGGGCAAGCCAAAAACATTCAGTACTTC; D: NA; J: TRBJ2-4; size: NA; V: TRBV5-4
CDR3: CASILSVMNTEAFF; DNA: TGTGCCAGCATCTTAAGCGTCATGAACACTGAGGCTTTCTTT; D: NA; J: TRBJ1-1; size: NA; V: TRBV2
CDR3: CSVETGISSYEQYF; DNA: TGCAGCGTGGAGACAGGGATTAGCTCCTACGAGCAGTACTTC; D: TRBD1; J: TRBJ2-7; size: NA; V: TRBV29-1
CDR3: CASKDGTPGNEQYF; DNA: TGTGCCAGTAAGGACGGGACACCTGGTAACGAGCAGTACTTC; D: NA; J: TRBJ2-7; size: NA; V: TRBV19
CDR3: CSGVRANEKLFF; DNA: TGCAGCGGGGTACGGGCTAATGAAAAACTGTTTTTT; D: NA; J: TRBJ1-4; size: NA; V: TRBV29-1
CDR3: CATSRDHETVNYGYTF; DNA: TGTGCCACCAGCAGAGATCACGAGACAGTCAACTATGGCTACACCTTC; D: NA; J: TRBJ1-2; size: NA; V: TRBV15
CDR3: CASSLFAGIGEKLFF; DNA: TGTGCCAGCAGTTTATTCGCGGGGATAGGCGAAAAACTGTTTTTT; D: NA; J: TRBJ1-4; size: NA; V: TRBV28
CDR3: CASSVDGRGLLEQYF; DNA: TGTGCCAGCAGCGTAGATGGTAGGGGGCTGCTCGAGCAGTACTTC; D: TRBD1; J: TRBJ2-7; size: NA; V: TRBV9